This entry lists 24 T cell receptor beta chains sequenced from one sample in a study of blood T cell repertoires in COVID-19 (dated by TCRdb to between 2020 and 2021). Libraries were prepared through the immunoSEQ multiplex PCR assay. The table was pulled from immuneACCESS by TCRdb, which kept in-frame rearrangements only. Such tables lose some clones; where checked, under half of the loss comes from unresolved V genes, and the rest has no known cause. The table for this sample lists some 340,000 clones; around 87% of them were counted only once. 5.3% of the sample rests with the top ten. What was sequenced was PBMCs or T cells enriched from blood (not recorded which). These receptors all come from a woman in her twenties or thirties who had recovered from COVID-19.

The J gene is TRBJ1-2, the V gene TRBV5-5, with TRBD1 matching over 8 bases. V trimming: 4 bases; J trimming: 8 bases; junction bases outside the gene matches: 4. This CDR3 spans 12 amino acids. Germline CDR1 and CDR2: SGHKS and YYEKEE (reference sequence). CDR3 sequence (DNA): TGTGCCAGCAGCGTCCAGGGGGCAGGCTACACCTTC. It is translated as CASSVQGAGYTF. The full variable domain, in which reference TRBV5-5 and TRBJ1-2 provide the parts outside the CDR3, is DAGVTQSPTHLIKTRGQQVTLRCSPISGHKSVSWYQQVLGQGPQFIFQYYEKEERGRGNFPDRFSARQFPNYSSELNVNALLLGDSALYLCASSVQGAGYTFGSGTRLTVV.

The chain employs TRBV19 and TRBJ2-7; tentatively, D is TRBD2 (5 bases). V lost 5 bases, J lost 0 bases, and 11 bases lay in between. CDR3 length equals 14 residues. The germline gives CDR1 LNHDA, CDR2 SQIVND (reference sequence). CDR3 nucleotides: TGTGCCAGTAGTGAGGGCAGAGTCTCCTACGAGCAGTACTTC. This encodes CASSEGRVSYEQYF.

V is TRBV9 and J is TRBJ2-3; tentatively, D is TRBD2 (5 bases). Trimming pared 5 bases from V and 0 bases from J, leaving 10 bases between. The CDR3 sequence is 14 residues long. Germline values: CDR1 SGDLS, CDR2 YYNGEE. This chain's CDR3 is CASSGGPSTDTQYF. The CDR3 DNA follows: TGTGCCAGCAGTGGAGGTCCGAGCACAGATACGCAGTATTTT.

The genes are TRBV6-5 and TRBJ1-2, with D possibly being TRBD1 (5 bases). Per germline, CDR1 MNHEY and CDR2 SVGAGI. The CDR3 totals 12 residues. V lost 6 bases, J lost 6 bases, and 11 bases lay in between. The CDR3 sequence is CASSLTVNGYTF. CDR3 in DNA: TGTGCCAGCAGCCTGACAGTTAATGGCTACACCTTC.

This rearrangement joins TRBV27 to TRBJ1-5, with TRBD1 matching 10 bases. CDR1 is MNHEY, CDR2 SMNVEV, per germline (reference sequence). The CDR3 totals 21 residues. The junction had 20 bases not matched to a gene; V was cut back by 6 bases and J by 0 bases. Here the CDR3 reads CASSRTYRPGQGPNSNQPQHF. CDR3 in DNA: TGTGCCAGCAGCCGTACCTACAGACCGGGACAGGGGCCGAATAGCAATCAGCCCCAGCATTTT.

The gene calls are TRBV24-1 and TRBJ1-2, with D uncertain. The CDR3 has 16 amino acids. Trimming left V 9 bases short and J 0 bases short, with 19 bases between. CDR1 and CDR2 from the germline V gene are KGHDR and SFDVKD. CDR3 nucleotides: TGTGCCACCTCTACGGGGAGGCTTCTTGCTAACTATGGCTACACCTTC. Protein product: CATSTGRLLANYGYTF.

This sequence joins TRBV18 and TRBJ1-2, with D hard to call. V was clipped by 3 bases and J by 4 bases, with 6 bases between them. CDR3 length equals 12 residues. Germline V gene data show CDR1 as KGHSH and CDR2 as LQKENI. The CDR3 loop reads CASSPMAYGYTF. CDR3 bases: TGTGCCAGCTCACCGATGGCCTATGGCTACACCTTC.

The chain employs TRBV6-1 and TRBJ2-7; D is perhaps TRBD1 (5 bases). This CDR3 is built from 15 residues. Per germline, CDR1 MNHNS and CDR2 SASEGT. Trimming removed 1 base at V and 3 bases at J, with 13 bases between. The CDR3 spells CASSEGQGPFYEQYF. The CDR3 DNA reads as TGTGCCAGCAGTGAAGGCCAGGGTCCGTTCTACGAGCAGTACTTC.

V and J are TRBV11-2 and TRBJ2-7, with D maybe TRBD1 (6 bases). The CDR3 is 15 residues long. Germline CDR1 reads SGHAT; CDR2 reads FQNNGV. V was shortened by 6 bases and J by 6 bases, with 21 bases between the two germline ends. The CDR3, as DNA: TGTGCCAGCAGTAACTCCGGGACACTTTTAGGCGAGCAGTACTTC. It specifies CASSNSGTLLGEQYF.

V and J are TRBV5-1 and TRBJ2-7; 8 bases are shared with TRBD1. In germline, CDR1 is SGHRS, CDR2 YFSETQ. V gave up 2 bases and J gave up 6 bases; unmatched junction bases: 1. The CDR3 sequence is 12 residues long. The CDR3: CASSFDRGEQYF. CDR3 DNA: TGCGCCAGCAGCTTCGACAGGGGCGAGCAGTACTTC.

This clone turned up a few times. The chain uses TRBV2 and TRBJ1-2, with a weak D call TRBD1 (6 bases). Trimming shortened V by 7 bases and J by 6 bases, and 24 bases separated the two germline ends. Germline CDR1 SNHLY, CDR2 FYNNEI. The CDR3 length is 16 residues. The CDR3 coding sequence is TGTGCCAGCACCGGGACAAGGATCCGGTTTGGTCATGGCTACACCTTC. This encodes CASTGTRIRFGHGYTF.

The V and J genes are TRBV29-1 and TRBJ2-3, with TRBD2 identical over 8 bases. The V segment lost 2 bases and the J segment 2 bases; nucleotides outside the gene matches: 6. The germline CDR1 and CDR2 sequences are SQVTM and ANQGSEA. The CDR3 has 15 amino acids. CDR3 amino acids: CSVESGGLFTDTQYF. The CDR3 DNA is TGCAGCGTTGAAAGCGGGGGACTCTTCACAGATACGCAGTATTTT.

The rearrangement links TRBV9 to TRBJ2-1; 7 bases agree with TRBD1. Losses at the gene ends were 2 bases for V and 4 bases for J; bases not matched to a gene: 3. CDR3 length equals 14 residues. Per germline, CDR1 SGDLS and CDR2 YYNGEE. DNA for the CDR3: TGTGCCAGCAGCGTTACAGGGGTTTACAATGAGCAGTTCTTC. This translates into CASSVTGVYNEQFF.

The CDR3 DNA reads as TGTGCCAGTACCCTGGGACAGGGGAACACTGAAGCTTTCTTT. Translation gives CASTLGQGNTEAFF. The J gene is TRBJ1-1, the V gene TRBV19, with 9 bases aligning to TRBD1. The length of the CDR3 is 14 residues. Germline CDR1 is LNHDA and CDR2 is SQIVND (reference sequence). V was pared by 7 bases and J by 1 base, with 4 bases of the junction left unmatched.

This rearrangement joins TRBV6-5 to TRBJ1-2; D gene ambiguous. This CDR3 contains 11 residues. CDR1 MNHEY and CDR2 SVGAGI come from the germline V gene. V lost 6 bases to trimming and J lost 6 bases, with 8 bases between them. This CDR3 reads CASSPSDGYTF. In DNA, the CDR3 is TGTGCCAGCAGCCCCTCAGATGGCTACACCTTC.

The chain couples TRBV2 to TRBJ2-3; possibly TRBD2 for D (6 bases). Germline loops: CDR1 SNHLY, CDR2 FYNNEI. Trimming removed 7 bases from V and 1 base from J, with 18 bases in between. The CDR3 has 16 residues. DNA of the CDR3: TGTGCCAGCATCCGTGACGGGAGTAGACGCACAGATACGCAGTATTTT. Encoded protein: CASIRDGSRRTDTQYF.

This chain connects TRBV4-1 to TRBJ2-1; 10 nucleotides match TRBD2. CDR3 length: 17 amino acids. Trimming took 1 base from V and 9 from J; bases not matched to a gene: 12. Germline CDR1 is MGHRA and CDR2 is YSYEKL. The CDR3 DNA follows: TGCGCCAGCAGCCAAGCCCCTAGCGGGGGCCCGGGGGGTGAGCAGTTCTTC. As protein: CASSQAPSGGPGGEQFF.

V is TRBV2 and J is TRBJ2-7, with 8 bases identical to TRBD1. The CDR3 sequence is 14 residues long. V was pared by 7 bases and J by 4 bases, with 9 bases of the junction left unmatched. Germline V gene lookup returns CDR1 SNHLY and CDR2 FYNNEI. The CDR3 protein is CASTIRQGIYEQYF. CDR3 DNA: TGTGCCAGCACTATCCGACAGGGGATTTACGAGCAGTACTTC. Based on the CDR3 plus reference TRBV2 and TRBJ2-7, the full variable domain is EPEVTQTPSHQVTQMGQEVILRCVPISNHLYFYWYRQILGQKVEFLVSFYNNEISEKSEIFDDQFSVERPDGSNFTLKIRSTKLEDSAMYFCASTIRQGIYEQYFGPGTRLTVT.

The chain recombines TRBV11-3 with TRBJ2-3, with unresolved D. This CDR3 spans 14 amino acids. Germline V gene lookup returns CDR1 SGHNT and CDR2 YENEEA. Trimming cost V 5 bases and J 3 bases, with 12 bases left between them. CDR3 protein: CASSHVAGTDTQYF. In DNA form, the CDR3 reads TGTGCCAGCAGCCATGTAGCCGGAACAGATACGCAGTATTTT.

The chain recombines TRBV11-3 with TRBJ2-3, with 7 bases identical to TRBD2. CDR1 SGHNT and CDR2 YENEEA come from the germline V gene. There are 16 residues in the CDR3. Trimming at V came to 4 bases and at J to 2 bases, leaving 9 bases not matched to a gene. The CDR3 here is CASSYSRGGTTDTQYF. In DNA, the CDR3 is TGTGCCAGCAGCTATTCACGCGGGGGTACCACAGATACGCAGTATTTT.

In its sample, this clone was seen once. The V call is TRBV10-1, the J call TRBJ1-1, with unresolved D. The length of the CDR3 is 13 residues. V dropped 3 bases and J dropped 0 bases, with 5 bases sitting between them. Germline V gene lookup returns CDR1 WNHNN and CDR2 SYGVQD (reference sequence). The CDR3 region is CASSENMNTEAFF. DNA of the CDR3: TGCGCCAGCAGTGAAAATATGAACACTGAAGCTTTCTTT.

The rearrangement uses TRBV4-3 and TRBJ1-4; tentatively, D is TRBD1 (5 bases). Trimming took off 2 bases at V and 1 base at J, with 8 bases between the two ends. CDR1 and CDR2 from the germline V gene are LGHNA and YSLEER. The CDR3 is 15 residues long. CDR3: CASSQWGGTNEKLFF. As DNA, the CDR3 is TGCGCCAGCAGCCAATGGGGCGGAACTAATGAAAAACTGTTTTTT.

The chain employs TRBV7-2 and TRBJ1-6; 7 nucleotides line up with TRBD1. CDR1 and CDR2 (germline): SGHTA, FQGNSA. The CDR3 is 14 residues long. Trimming cost V 4 bases and J 7 bases; bases outside gene matches: 4. CDR3 in DNA: TGTGCCAGCAGCTCACAGGGGTCCAATTCACCCCTCCACTTT. Protein product: CASSSQGSNSPLHF.

The genes are TRBV11-2 and TRBJ1-3; D may be TRBD1 (5 bases). Trimming removed 1 base from V and 3 bases from J, with 7 bases in between. This CDR3 spans 14 amino acids. Germline loops: CDR1 SGHAT, CDR2 FQNNGV. The CDR3 spells CASSLGQLGNTIYF. DNA of the CDR3: TGTGCCAGCAGCTTAGGACAGCTTGGAAACACCATATATTTT.